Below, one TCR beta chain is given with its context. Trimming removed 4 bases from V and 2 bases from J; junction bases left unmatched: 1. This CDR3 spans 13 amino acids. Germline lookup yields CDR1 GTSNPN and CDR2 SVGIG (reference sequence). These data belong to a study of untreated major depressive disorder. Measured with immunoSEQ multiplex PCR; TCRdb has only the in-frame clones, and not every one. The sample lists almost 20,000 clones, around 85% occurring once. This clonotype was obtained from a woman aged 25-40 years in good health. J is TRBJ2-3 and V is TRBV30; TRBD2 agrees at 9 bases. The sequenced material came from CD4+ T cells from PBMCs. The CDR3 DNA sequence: TGTGCCTGGAAGCGGGAGGACACAGATACGCAGTATTTT. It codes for CAWKREDTDTQYF.